This entry is about one T cell receptor beta chain. Its antigen is currently unknown. Germline assignment: CDR1 LGHNA and CDR2 YNFKEQ. The CDR3 has 15 residues. This sample is part of a study of cytomegalovirus exposure and HLA in healthy donors. Study in general: An earlier analysis identified 117 million unique TCR beta sequences in some 170 million T cells.

Primers included in the PCR were 60 Vbeta and 13 Jbeta primers. The authors' processing: Later work found approximately 80 million unique TCR beta chains, with 9.5 million to 11 million shared. Here immunoSEQ multiplex PCR was the method, and the copy in TCRdb shows in-frame clones only, minus some. That table supplies the V and J calls and clone size; D and trimming were determined from the DNA. Its listing shows over 65,000 clones. Study results and caveats: It was shown in a later analysis that HLA-associated TCR beta chains were more clonally expanded than other, equally common chains. Some TCR beta chains (roughly 160 of them) were listed as cytomegalovirus-associated.

This TCR came from a man in his thirties or forties in good health and CMV-seronegative. The material sequenced was PBMCs. V gene TRBV4-2 combines with J gene TRBJ2-5, with a weak D call TRBD2 (5 bases). The end of the DNA is better explained by TRBJ2-7, so the J call may be wrong. CDR3 sequence (DNA): TGTGCCAGCAGCCAAGAGAGGGTTACAACCTACGAGCAGTACTTC. Its protein is CASSQERVTTYEQYF.